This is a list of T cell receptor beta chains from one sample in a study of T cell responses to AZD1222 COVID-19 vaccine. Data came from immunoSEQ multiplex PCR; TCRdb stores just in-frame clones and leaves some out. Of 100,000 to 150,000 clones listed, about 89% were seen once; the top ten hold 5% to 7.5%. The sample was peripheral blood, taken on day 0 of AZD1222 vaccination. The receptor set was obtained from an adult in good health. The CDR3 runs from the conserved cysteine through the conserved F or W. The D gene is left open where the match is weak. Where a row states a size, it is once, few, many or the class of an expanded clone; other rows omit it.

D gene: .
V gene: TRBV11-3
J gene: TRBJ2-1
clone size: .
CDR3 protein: CASSLGAGTHNEQFF
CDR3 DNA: TGTGCCAGCAGCTTAGGGGCGGGCACCCACAATGAGCAGTTCTTC

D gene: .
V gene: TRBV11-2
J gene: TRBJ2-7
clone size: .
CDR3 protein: CASSLRFVGDSSLYEQYF
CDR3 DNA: TGTGCCAGCAGCTTAAGATTTGTGGGGGACTCCTCCCTATACGAGCAGTACTTC

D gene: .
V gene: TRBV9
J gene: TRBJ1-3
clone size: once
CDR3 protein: CASSVEAAENTIYF
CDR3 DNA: TGTGCCAGCAGCGTAGAGGCCGCTGAAAACACCATATATTTT

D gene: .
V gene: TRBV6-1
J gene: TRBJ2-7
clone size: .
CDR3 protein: CASSEQGAEQYF
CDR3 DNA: TGTGCCAGCAGTGAACAGGGCGCCGAGCAGTACTTC

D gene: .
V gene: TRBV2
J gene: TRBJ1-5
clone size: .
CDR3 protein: CASSRDERTNQPQHF
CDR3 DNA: TGTGCCAGCAGTCGAGACGAGAGAACCAATCAGCCCCAGCATTTT

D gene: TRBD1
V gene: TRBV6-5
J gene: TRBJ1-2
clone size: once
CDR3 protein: CASSPGTGGYYGYTF
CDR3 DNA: TGTGCCAGCAGTCCAGGGACAGGGGGCTACTATGGCTACACCTTC

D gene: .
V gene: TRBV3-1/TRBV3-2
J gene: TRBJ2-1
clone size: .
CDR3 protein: CASSQAPNEQFF
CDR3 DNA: TGTGCCAGCAGCCAAGCTCCCAATGAGCAGTTCTTC

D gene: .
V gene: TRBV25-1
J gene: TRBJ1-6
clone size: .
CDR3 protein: CASSEWAGPGSPLHF
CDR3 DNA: TGTGCCAGCAGTGAATGGGCAGGGCCTGGTTCACCCCTCCACTTT

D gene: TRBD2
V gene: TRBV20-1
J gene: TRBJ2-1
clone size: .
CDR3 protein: CSASWASGGQYNEQFF
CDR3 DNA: TGCAGTGCTAGTTGGGCTAGCGGGGGTCAATACAATGAGCAGTTCTTC

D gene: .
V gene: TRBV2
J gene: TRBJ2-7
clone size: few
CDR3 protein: CASKAPGGATYEQYF
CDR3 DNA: TGTGCCAGCAAAGCACCGGGGGGCGCAACCTACGAGCAGTACTTC

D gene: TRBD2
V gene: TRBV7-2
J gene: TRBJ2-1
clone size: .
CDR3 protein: CASSDQPPQSGGNEQFF
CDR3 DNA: TGTGCCAGCAGCGACCAACCCCCCCAGTCGGGGGGCAATGAGCAGTTCTTC

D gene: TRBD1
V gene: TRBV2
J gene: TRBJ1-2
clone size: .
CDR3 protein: CASSVPTDRVYGYTF
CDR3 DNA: TGTGCCAGCAGCGTACCCACAGACAGGGTATATGGCTACACCTTC

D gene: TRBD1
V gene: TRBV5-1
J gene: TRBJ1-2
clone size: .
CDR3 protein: CASSLDGKSGGRGYTF
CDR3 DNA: TGCGCCAGCAGCTTGGATGGAAAGTCAGGGGGCCGGGGCTACACCTTC

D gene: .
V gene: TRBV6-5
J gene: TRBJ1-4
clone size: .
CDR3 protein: CASSSPPNEKLFF
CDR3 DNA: TGTGCCAGCAGTTCCCCCCCTAATGAAAAACTGTTTTTT

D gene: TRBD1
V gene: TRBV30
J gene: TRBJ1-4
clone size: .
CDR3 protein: CAWSDPGTGARKLFF
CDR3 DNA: TGTGCCTGGAGTGACCCCGGGACAGGGGCTCGAAAACTGTTTTTT

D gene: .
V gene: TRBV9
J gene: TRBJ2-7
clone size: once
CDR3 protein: CASSVLPGTSYEQYF
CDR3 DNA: TGTGCCAGCAGCGTACTCCCGGGGACCTCCTACGAGCAGTACTTC

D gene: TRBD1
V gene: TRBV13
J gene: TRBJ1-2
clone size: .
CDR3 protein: CASSFGQGARSGYTF
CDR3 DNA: TGTGCCAGCAGCTTTGGACAGGGGGCGCGCAGTGGCTACACCTTC

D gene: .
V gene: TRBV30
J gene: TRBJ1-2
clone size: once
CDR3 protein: CAWSLQETYGYTF
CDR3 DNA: TGTGCCTGGAGTCTACAAGAAACCTATGGCTACACCTTC

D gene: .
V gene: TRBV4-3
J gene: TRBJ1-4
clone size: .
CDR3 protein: CASSQDIEGGREKLFF
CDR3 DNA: TGCGCCAGCAGCCAAGATATCGAAGGAGGACGCGAAAAACTGTTTTTT

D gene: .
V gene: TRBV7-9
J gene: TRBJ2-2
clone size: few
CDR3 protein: CASSLFGGGTGELFF
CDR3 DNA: TGTGCCAGCAGCTTATTTGGGGGAGGCACCGGGGAGCTGTTTTTT

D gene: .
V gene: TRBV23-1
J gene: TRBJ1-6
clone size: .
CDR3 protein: CASSQCRQVLLLGNSPLHF
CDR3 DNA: TGCGCCAGCAGTCAATGTAGACAGGTACTTCTCTTGGGGAATTCACCCCTCCACTTT

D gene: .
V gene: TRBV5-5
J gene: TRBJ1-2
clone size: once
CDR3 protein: CASSLGPLEQGGYGYTF
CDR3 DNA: TGTGCCAGCAGCTTGGGCCCCCTTGAGCAGGGAGGGTATGGCTACACCTTC

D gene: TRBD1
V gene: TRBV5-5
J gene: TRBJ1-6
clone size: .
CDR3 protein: CASSFPGQGNSPLHF
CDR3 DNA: TGTGCCAGCAGCTTCCCGGGACAGGGGAATTCACCCCTCCACTTT

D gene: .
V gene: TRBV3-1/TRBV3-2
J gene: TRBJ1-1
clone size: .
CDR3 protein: CASSQRGAEAFF
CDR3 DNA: TGTGCCAGCAGCCAGAGGGGGGCTGAAGCTTTCTTT

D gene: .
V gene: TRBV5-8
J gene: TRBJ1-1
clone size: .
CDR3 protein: CASSLLTGNTEAFF
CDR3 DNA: TGTGCCAGCAGCTTATTAACAGGGAACACTGAAGCTTTCTTT

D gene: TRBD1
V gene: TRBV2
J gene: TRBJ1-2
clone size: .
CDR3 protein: CASGTGDGYTF
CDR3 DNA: TGTGCCAGCGGGACAGGGGATGGCTACACCTTC

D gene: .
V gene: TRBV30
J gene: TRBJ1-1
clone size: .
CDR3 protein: CACGLLNTEAFF
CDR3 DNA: TGTGCCTGTGGACTGTTGAACACTGAAGCTTTCTTT

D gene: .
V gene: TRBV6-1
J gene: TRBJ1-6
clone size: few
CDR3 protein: CASSVRQDSTLSSYNSPLHF
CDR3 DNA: TGTGCCAGCAGTGTACGTCAGGATAGTACCTTGAGCTCCTATAATTCACCCCTCCACTTT

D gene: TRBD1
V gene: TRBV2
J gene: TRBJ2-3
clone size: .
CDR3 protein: CASSIEYGQGRVGTQYF
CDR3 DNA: TGTGCCAGCAGTATAGAATATGGACAGGGGAGGGTTGGTACGCAGTATTTT

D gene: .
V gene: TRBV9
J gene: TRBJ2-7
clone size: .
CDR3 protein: CASSSGTGTAYEQYF
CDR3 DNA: TGTGCCAGCAGCTCCGGGACGGGGACGGCCTACGAGCAGTACTTC

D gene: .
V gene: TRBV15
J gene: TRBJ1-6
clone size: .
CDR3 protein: CATSRTGQRKNSPLHF
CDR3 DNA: TGTGCCACCAGCAGGACAGGACAACGGAAAAATTCACCCCTCCACTTT

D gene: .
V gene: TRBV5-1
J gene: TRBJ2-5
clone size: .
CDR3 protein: CASSFRTPQGAGETQYF
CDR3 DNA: TGCGCCAGCAGCTTCCGTACCCCACAGGGAGCAGGGGAGACCCAGTACTTC

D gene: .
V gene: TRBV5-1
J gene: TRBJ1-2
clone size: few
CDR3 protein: CASSPPGDGYTF
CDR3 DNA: TGCGCCAGCAGCCCCCCAGGAGATGGCTACACCTTC

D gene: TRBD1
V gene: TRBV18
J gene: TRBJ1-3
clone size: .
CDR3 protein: CASSTRDRGEIPSGNTIYF
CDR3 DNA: TGTGCCAGCTCTACCAGGGACAGGGGCGAAATTCCCTCTGGAAACACCATATATTTT

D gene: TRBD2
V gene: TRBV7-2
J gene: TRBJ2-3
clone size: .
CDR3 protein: CASSSRLAGETDTQYF
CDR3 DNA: TGTGCCAGCAGCTCCAGACTAGCGGGGGAAACAGATACGCAGTATTTT

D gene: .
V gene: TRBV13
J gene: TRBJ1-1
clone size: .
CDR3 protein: CASSLDRNTEAFF
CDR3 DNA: TGTGCCAGCAGCTTGGACAGAAACACTGAAGCTTTCTTT

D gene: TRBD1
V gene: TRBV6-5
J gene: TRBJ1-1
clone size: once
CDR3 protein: CASSLGTGGKTEAFF
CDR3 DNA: TGTGCCAGCAGCCTAGGGACAGGAGGAAAGACTGAAGCTTTCTTT

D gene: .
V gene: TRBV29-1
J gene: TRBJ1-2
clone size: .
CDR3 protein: CSVGGFGGYTF
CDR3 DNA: TGCAGCGTGGGTGGTTTCGGCGGCTACACCTTC

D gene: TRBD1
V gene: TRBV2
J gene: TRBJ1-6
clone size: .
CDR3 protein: CAGRTGKGNSPLHF
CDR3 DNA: TGTGCCGGGAGGACAGGGAAGGGCAATTCACCCCTCCACTTT

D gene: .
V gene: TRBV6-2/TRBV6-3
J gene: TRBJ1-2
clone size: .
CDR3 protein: CASSYGVGFGYTF
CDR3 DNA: TGTGCCAGCAGTTACGGCGTGGGCTTCGGCTACACCTTC

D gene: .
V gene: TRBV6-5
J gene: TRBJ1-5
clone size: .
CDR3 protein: CASMPLRGEQPQHF
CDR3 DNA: TGTGCCAGCATGCCACTCAGGGGTGAGCAGCCCCAGCATTTT

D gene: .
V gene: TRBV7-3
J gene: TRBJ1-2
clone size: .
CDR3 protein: CASSPNGGGLNGYTF
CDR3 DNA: TGTGCCAGCAGCCCTAACGGCGGGGGTTTGAATGGCTACACCTTC

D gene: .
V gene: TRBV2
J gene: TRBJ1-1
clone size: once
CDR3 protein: CASKTTAWNTEAFF
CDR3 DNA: TGTGCCAGCAAGACGACGGCCTGGAACACTGAAGCTTTCTTT

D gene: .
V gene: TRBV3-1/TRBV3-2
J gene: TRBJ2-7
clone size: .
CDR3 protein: CASSRRGEQYF
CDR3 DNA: TGTGCCAGCAGCAGGAGGGGCGAGCAGTACTTC

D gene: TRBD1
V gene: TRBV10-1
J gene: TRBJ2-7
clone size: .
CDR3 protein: CASREDRGEQYF
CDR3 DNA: TGCGCCAGCAGGGAGGACAGGGGGGAGCAGTACTTC

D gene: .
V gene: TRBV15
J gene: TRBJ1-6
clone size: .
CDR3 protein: CATSRDQMGANSPLHF
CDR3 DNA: TGTGCCACCAGCAGAGATCAGATGGGAGCGAATTCACCCCTCCACTTT

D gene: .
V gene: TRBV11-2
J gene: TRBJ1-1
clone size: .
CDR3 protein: CASSFSSANTEAFF
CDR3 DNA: TGTGCCAGCAGCTTCTCCTCTGCTAACACTGAAGCTTTCTTT

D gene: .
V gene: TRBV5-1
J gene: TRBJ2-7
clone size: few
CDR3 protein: CASSLRTDGYEQYF
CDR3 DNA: TGCGCCAGCAGCTTGCGGACGGATGGCTACGAGCAGTACTTC

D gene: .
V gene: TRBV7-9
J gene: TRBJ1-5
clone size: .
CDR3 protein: CASSLGTGRDNQPQHF
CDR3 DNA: TGTGCCAGCAGCTTGGGGACGGGACGGGACAATCAGCCCCAGCATTTT

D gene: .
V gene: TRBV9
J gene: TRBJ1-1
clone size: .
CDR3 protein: CASSPINQGAEAFF
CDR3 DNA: TGTGCCAGCAGCCCTATAAATCAAGGGGCTGAAGCTTTCTTT

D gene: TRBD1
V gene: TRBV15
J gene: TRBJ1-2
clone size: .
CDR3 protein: CATSTLGTGRSIGGYTF
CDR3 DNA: TGTGCCACCAGCACCCTTGGGACAGGGAGATCCATCGGTGGCTACACCTTC

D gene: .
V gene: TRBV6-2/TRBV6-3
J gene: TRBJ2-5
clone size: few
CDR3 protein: CASSYGVAAYQETQYF
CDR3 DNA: TGTGCCAGCAGTTACGGGGTAGCTGCATACCAAGAGACCCAGTACTTC

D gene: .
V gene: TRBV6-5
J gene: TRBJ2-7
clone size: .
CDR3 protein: CASSYGLGTLGEQYF
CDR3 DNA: TGTGCCAGCAGTTACGGGTTAGGCACCTTGGGCGAGCAGTACTTC